This T cell receptor (beta chain) was recorded in a study of cytomegalovirus exposure and HLA in healthy donors. The primer mix had 60 Vbeta and 13 Jbeta primers. Assay: immunoSEQ multiplex PCR; the TCRdb copy retains only in-frame clones and omits some. The table records about 130,000 clones, over 60% of them present only once. V shed 5 bases and J shed 2 bases, with 8 bases lying between them. CDR1 is SGHNT and CDR2 is YENEEA in the germline V gene. The CDR3 contains 13 residues. The J gene is TRBJ2-3, the V gene TRBV11-3; a weak D match, TRBD2 (5 bases). The TCR comes from a human donor in good health. Sequenced: PBMCs. CDR3 DNA: TGTGCCAGCAGCCGGGAAAACACAGATACGCAGTATTTT. This gives the protein CASSRENTDTQYF.